This TCR beta chain was sequenced during a study of T cell repertoires in cytomegalovirus infection. The wider study: Both a matching HLA type and CMV infection were indicated by public TCR beta signatures. Study-level findings and limits: HLA-C-restricted CMV-specific TCR beta clonotypes were dominant in the ex vivo response. Identification of carriers of CMV plus the relevant HLA was performed using cumulative public TCR beta family frequency.

CDR3 length: 15 amino acids. V lost 1 base to trimming and J lost 7 bases; unmatched junction nucleotides: 2. Regarding this clonotype: Its antigen is currently unknown.

MiXCR was run by TCRdb on the reads, yielding one entry per CDR3 protein. The table records roughly 500,000 distinct CDR3 sequences, 40% to 50% of them present only once. Source: cultured PBMCs, taken from culture after CMV antigen stimulation. The TCR sequence derives from a human donor in good health (CMV status not recorded). Some clones in this sample may be carry-over from other donors' samples. This chain links TRBV12-3 or TRBV12-4 with TRBJ2-1; TRBD2 agrees at 12 bases. The chain's CDR3 is CASSLGGTSGNEQFF. For the CDR3, the DNA is TGTGCCAGCAGTTTAGGAGGGACTAGCGGGAATGAGCAGTTCTTC.